The sequence of this T cell receptor (beta chain) was determined in a study of memory CD4+ T cells and cytomegalovirus serostatus. Single viable CD3+CD4+CD8-CD45RO+ cells were sorted as the memory CD4+ T cells. Germline V gene data show CDR1 as LNHDA and CDR2 as SQIVND (reference sequence). CDR3 length: 14 amino acids. Trimming stripped 7 bases from V and 0 bases from J, with 10 bases between. The protocol was immunoSEQ multiplex PCR, while the TCRdb copy is restricted to in-frame clones and leaves out a portion. The repertoire holds around 40,000 clones, with roughly four fifths as singletons. This receptor was taken from an adult in good health and CMV-seronegative. The rearrangement joins TRBV19 to TRBJ2-1, with D tentatively TRBD1 (6 bases). What was sequenced was memory CD4+ T cells from blood. The chain's CDR3 is CASTRTVSYNEQFF. DNA for the CDR3: TGTGCCAGTACCCGGACAGTCTCCTACAATGAGCAGTTCTTC.